This T cell receptor (beta chain) emerged from a study of Ad26.COV2.S vaccination and SARS-CoV-2 variants. Treatment given: roughly 19 received Ad26.COV2.S at low or high dose, single or two shots; about 5 received placebo; per-sample allocation not given. Sampling was done on day 63 after the first vaccine or placebo injection. At a Boston site, the person donating was an adult of 18-55 years. SARS-CoV-2 spike from the Wuhan strain was encoded by the vaccine, an Ad26 vector. V shed 3 bases, J shed 3 bases, and the junction held 3 bases outside the gene matches. The CDR3 runs to 15 residues. From germline, CDR1 is SEHNR and CDR2 FQNEAQ (reference sequence). The study's findings and limits: Similar non-spike TCR breadth was seen in vaccine and placebo recipients. Responses of spike-specific T cells (both CD8+ and CD4+) reportedly showed substantial breadth after vaccination.

Data came from immunoSEQ multiplex PCR; TCRdb stores just in-frame clones and leaves some out. The sample holds roughly 420,000 clones; roughly 90% are singletons and the top ten take approximately 4%. Regarding this clone: Its antigen is unknown.

This chain uses TRBV7-9 with TRBJ2-7, with 12 bases fitting TRBD1. The receptor was isolated from a person between 18 and 59 years old who received the Ad26.COV2.S COVID-19 vaccine or a placebo. Material: peripheral blood, obtained in a trial of Ad26.COV2.S vaccine versus placebo. CDR3 residues: CASSLGTGGSYEQYF. CDR3 nucleotide sequence: TGTGCCAGCAGCTTGGGGACAGGGGGCAGCTACGAGCAGTACTTC.